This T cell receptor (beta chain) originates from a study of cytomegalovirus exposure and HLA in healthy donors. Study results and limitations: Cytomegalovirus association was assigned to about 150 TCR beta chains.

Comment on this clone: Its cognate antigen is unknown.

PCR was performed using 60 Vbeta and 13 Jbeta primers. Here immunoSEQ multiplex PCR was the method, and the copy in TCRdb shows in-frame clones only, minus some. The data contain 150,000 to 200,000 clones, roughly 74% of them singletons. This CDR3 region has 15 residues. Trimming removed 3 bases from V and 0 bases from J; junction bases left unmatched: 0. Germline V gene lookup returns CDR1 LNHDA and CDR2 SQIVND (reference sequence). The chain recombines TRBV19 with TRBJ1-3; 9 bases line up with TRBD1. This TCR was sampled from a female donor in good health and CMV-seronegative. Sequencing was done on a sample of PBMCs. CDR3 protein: CASSMDRGSGNTIYF. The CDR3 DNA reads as TGTGCCAGTAGTATGGACAGGGGCTCTGGAAACACCATATATTTT.